Sequencing of this TCR beta chain was carried out in a study of OX40 agonist ivuxolimab in advanced cancers. Study-level background: Dose-escalation patients suffered from hepatocellular carcinoma, melanoma, renal cell or head and neck cancer. Study outcomes and limitations: CD8+ T cells were the subset that, on average, had more expanded clones than CD4+.

Assay used: immunoSEQ multiplex PCR; TCRdb lists only in-frame clones, some missing. The sample holds tens of thousands of clones; approximately 92% are singletons and the top ten take around 6.9%. Comment on this clone: What it binds is unknown.

The sequences come from CD4+ or CD8+ T cells sorted from blood, collected in a trial of the OX40 agonist ivuxolimab. The clonotype comes from an adult with an advanced solid tumor such as melanoma, head and neck, liver or kidney cancer.

CDR3 coding DNA: TGTGCCAGCAGCTTGAACAGGGGAGAGACGAATCAGCCCCAGCATTTT. This encodes CASSLNRGETNQPQHF. The chain joins TRBV7-8 to TRBJ1-5; TRBD1 matches 7 bases. The germline CDR1 and CDR2 sequences are SGHVS and FQNEAQ. V dropped 3 bases and J dropped 4; count of bases not matched to a gene: 9. CDR3 length equals 16 residues.